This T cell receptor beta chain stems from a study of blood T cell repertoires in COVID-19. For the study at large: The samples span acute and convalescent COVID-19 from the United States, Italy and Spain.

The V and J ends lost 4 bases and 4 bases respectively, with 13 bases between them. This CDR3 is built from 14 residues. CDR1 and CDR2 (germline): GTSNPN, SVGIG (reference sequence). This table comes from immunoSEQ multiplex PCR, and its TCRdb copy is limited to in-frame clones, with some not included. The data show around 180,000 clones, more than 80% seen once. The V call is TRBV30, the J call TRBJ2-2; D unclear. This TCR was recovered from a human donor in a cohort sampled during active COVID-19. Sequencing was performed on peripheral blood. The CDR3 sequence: CAWTLGTGTGELFF. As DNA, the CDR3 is TGTGCCTGGACCCTGGGCACTGGCACCGGGGAGCTGTTTTTT. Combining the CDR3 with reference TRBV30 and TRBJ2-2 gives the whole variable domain SQTIHQWPATLVQPVGSPLSLECTVEGTSNPNLYWYRQAAGRGLQLLFYSVGIGQISSEVPQNLSASRPQDRQFILSSKKLLLSDSGFYLCAWTLGTGTGELFFGEGSRLTVL.